This T cell receptor beta chain was sequenced during a study of T cell responses to AZD1222 COVID-19 vaccine (dated by TCRdb to the early 2020s). For the wider study: AZD1222 recipients with second doses at about 4 weeks or about 12 weeks were pooled, because spike-specific TCR depth and breadth did not differ between schedules. Trial participants were enrolled by age into 18-55, 56-69 and 70-plus year subgroups, with roughly 160, 29 and 62 TCR-sequenced participants respectively. A total of about 250 trial participants underwent TCR sequencing, of whom 207 had received two doses of AZD1222 and 26 had received two doses of the MenACWY control vaccine. What the research found in general, with its limitations: Because no samples from the day 14 peak response were available, repertoires could be characterized only after the peak T cell response. The 56-69-year group was small, and its depth increase did not reach significance, likely because of low power. Reportedly, almost half of the unique spike-specific TCRs recognized epitopes lying outside the regions that are mutated in the B.1.351 and B.1.1.7 variants. After two AZD1222 doses, both the breadth and the depth of spike-specific TCRs were significantly higher than at day 0 and than in MenACWY recipients. Conclusions about previously exposed vaccinees are limited because only six or seven AZD1222 recipients were SARS-CoV-2 seropositive at baseline. Participants were mostly white British and included more females than males, and it was suggested by the authors that clonal diversity may have been underestimated. The whole spike protein was spanned by vaccine-associated CD4 TCRs, and dominant responses were seen in regions 160-218 and 743-854.

The CDR3 regions of human TCRbeta chains were analyzed by immunosequencing. The paper's processing steps were these. Repertoire TCRs were matched against a reference library of SARS-CoV-2-specific TCRs generated with the MIRA antigen-specificity platform. Breadth was defined as the fraction of unique TCRs that were SARS-CoV-2-associated. Depth was defined as the fraction of total T cells that were SARS-CoV-2-associated. Using the MIRA data, each spike-specific TCR was assigned both to the spike region to which the TCR was reactive and to a CD4 or CD8 class. Log10-transformed breadth and depth values were compared by one-way ANOVA with Sidak's multiple comparisons tests. TCRdb mirrors the immuneACCESS table, restricted to in-frame sequences. Some clones are absent from its copies; in checked studies, under half trace to an unresolved V gene, and the reason for the others is unknown. That table furnishes V, J and clone size, whereas the DNA furnished D and trimming. The sample profile shows more than 100,000 clones; 85% to 95% of them were found once. The ten largest clones take up about 1.5% of the sample.

The junction carries 13 bases between V and J, which are trimmed by 3 bases and 1 base respectively. From cysteine to phenylalanine, the CDR3 is 15 amino acids long. This entry keeps only the CDR3 DNA: 45 bases, framed from base 1. CDR1 and CDR2, per the germline V gene, are MGHDK and SYGVNS. The sample's time point label, in plain terms: baseline before first vaccination. Vaccinee samples were obtained from the UK trials COV001 and COV002, which included a single-blind randomized controlled phase 2/3 trial of AZD1222 (ChAdOx1 nCoV-19) in healthy adults. For TCRbeta chain sequencing, PBMC samples from trial participants were taken at day 0 and at day 28 after the second dose. Points on this clone: Its antigen remains undetermined. Base qualities are not provided; no much larger clone lies one nucleotide away.

In this chain, TRBV25-1 is recombined with TRBJ2-7; possibly the D gene is TRBD1, per 5 matching bases. This receptor was taken from an adult in good health. The sequencing here drew on peripheral blood, taken on day 0 of AZD1222 vaccination. Here the CDR3 is given as CASSELWQGSYEQYF. DNA sequence: TGTGCCAGCAGTGAGTTATGGCAGGGATCCTACGAGCAGTACTTC.